A selection of T cell receptor beta chains follows, all from one sample in a study of T cell repertoires in cytomegalovirus infection. One entry per CDR3 protein results from TCRdb running MiXCR on the reads. This table holds 450,000 to 650,000 distinct CDR3 sequences, around a quarter found once. The sequenced material came from PBMCs. The receptors originated from a human donor in good health (CMV status not recorded). Some clones in this sample may be carry-over from other donors' samples. Both conserved end residues are part of each CDR3. D genes are given only for firm matches. Only some rows state a clone size, as once, few, many or a class for expanded clones.

v_call,d_call,clone_size,j_call,cdr3_nt,cdr3_aa
TRBV28,TRBD2,many,TRBJ2-7,TGTGCCAGCAGCCCAACTAGCGGGTGGTACGAGCAGTACTTC,CASSPTSGWYEQYF
TRBV10-3,-,few,TRBJ2-1,TGTGCCATCAGTGATGGACGGAAATCCTACAATGAGCAGTTCTTC,CAISDGRKSYNEQFF
TRBV7-9,-,many,TRBJ2-5,TGTGCCAGCAGCTTAATGGCTAGCACGGAGACCCAGTACTTC,CASSLMASTETQYF
TRBV7-2,TRBD2,many,TRBJ2-2,TGTGCCAGCAGCCAGCGGGAAAACGGGGAGCTGTTTTTT,CASSQRENGELFF
TRBV11-2,-,-,TRBJ2-7,TGTGCCAGCAGCTTGATATTCAGAGGGAGTTCGTCATACGAGCAGTACTTC,CASSLIFRGSSSYEQYF
TRBV27,-,few,TRBJ1-5,TGTGCCAGCAGTACCTACAAGAATCAGCCCCAGCATTTT,CASSTYKNQPQHF
TRBV27,-,-,TRBJ2-5,TGTGCCAGCAGTCCACGACTCGGTAGAACGGAGACCCAGTACTTC,CASSPRLGRTETQYF
TRBV7-9,TRBD1,many,TRBJ2-1,TGTGCCAGCAGTCCCGGGACAGGGACGTACAATGAGCAGTTCTTC,CASSPGTGTYNEQFF
TRBV7-2,-,few,TRBJ2-5,TGTGCCAGCAGCCGCCGGTTGAGGGATCCCCAGTACTTC,CASSRRLRDPQYF
TRBV5-5,-,-,TRBJ2-7,TGTGCCAGCAGCATTGCGCTAGTCCCCGAGCAGTACTTC,CASSIALVPEQYF
TRBV4-3,-,-,TRBJ2-1,TGCGCCAGCAGCCAAGAAACCAGCGCATACAATGAGCAGTTCTTC,CASSQETSAYNEQFF
TRBV7-6,TRBD1,-,TRBJ1-1,TGTGCCAGCAGCTTTGTCAGGGGGCTGTTTGTCACTGAAGCTTTCTTT,CASSFVRGLFVTEAFF
TRBV20-1,-,-,TRBJ2-7,TGCAGTGCTAGTGGCGGGTACGAGCAGTACTTC,CSASGGYEQYF
TRBV11-2,-,few,TRBJ2-5,TGTGCCAGCAGCTACAATACCGGGGGAGAGACCCAGTACTTC,CASSYNTGGETQYF
TRBV6-1,-,-,TRBJ2-1,TGTGCCAGCAAAGAAACTAGGACTCCCTTGCTTGAGCAGTTCTTC,CASKETRTPLLEQFF
TRBV7-2,-,few,TRBJ1-5,TGTGCCAGCAGCATGGACAGTTCGCAGCCCCAGCATTTT,CASSMDSSQPQHF